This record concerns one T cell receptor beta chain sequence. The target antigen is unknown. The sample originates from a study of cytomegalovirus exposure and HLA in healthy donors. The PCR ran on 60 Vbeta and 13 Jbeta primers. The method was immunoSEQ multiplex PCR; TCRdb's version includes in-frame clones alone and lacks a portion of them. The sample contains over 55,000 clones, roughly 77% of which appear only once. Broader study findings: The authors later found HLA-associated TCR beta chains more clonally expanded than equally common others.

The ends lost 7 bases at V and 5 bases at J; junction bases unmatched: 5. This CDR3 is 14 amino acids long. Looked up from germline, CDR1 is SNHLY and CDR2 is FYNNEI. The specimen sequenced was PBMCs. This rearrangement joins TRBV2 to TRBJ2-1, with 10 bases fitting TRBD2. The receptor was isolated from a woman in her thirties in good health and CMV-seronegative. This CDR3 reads CASTPGLANNEQFF. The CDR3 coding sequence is TGTGCCAGCACCCCGGGACTAGCGAACAATGAGCAGTTCTTC.